Shown below are 29 T cell receptor beta chains from a single sample sequenced in a study of post-analysis software for immune sequencing data. Study-level results: Roughly 5 TRBV segments, TRBV5-6, TRBV5-1 and TRBV20-1 among them, were found more frequent in patients than controls.

The TCR beta cDNA libraries contained unique molecular identifiers. TCRdb used MiXCR to reprocess the PCR reads, holding one entry per CDR3 protein. In the table there are 250,000 to 300,000 distinct CDR3 sequences, 35% to 40% of which are singletons. For these receptors, no antigen is known. Sequencing input: blood. Receptors were obtained from a girl aged 10 to 17 with multiple sclerosis.

This clonotype was counted ten times or more. This chain connects TRBV5-1 to TRBJ1-5, with D uncertain. The CDR3 totals 14 residues. The ends were cut back, 7 bases at V and 6 bases at J, with 17 bases in the middle. Germline V gives CDR1 SGHRS, CDR2 YFSETQ. The CDR3: CASPVPSSGQPQHF. CDR3 bases: TGCGCCAGCCCGGTGCCAAGTTCGGGTCAGCCCCAGCATTTT.

This clonotype appeared many times. This sequence joins TRBV9 and TRBJ2-5, with 10 positions matching TRBD2. After removal of 0 bases from V and 1 base from J, the junction contained 6 bases not matched to a gene. Per the germline V gene, CDR1 is SGDLS and CDR2 is YYNGEE. The CDR3 contains 17 residues. The CDR3 region is CASSVGGSGRLQETQYF. The CDR3 DNA sequence: TGTGCCAGCAGCGTAGGCGGTAGCGGGAGGCTCCAAGAGACCCAGTACTTC.

This chain uses TRBV6-1 with TRBJ1-1, with D possibly being TRBD1 (6 bases). Looked up from germline, CDR1 is MNHNS and CDR2 is SASEGT. V was trimmed by 6 bases and J by 5 bases, leaving 16 bases between them. The length of the CDR3 is 14 residues. CDR3 nucleotide sequence: TGTGCCAGCAGGGGTACAGGGCCGGGGACTGAAGCTTTCTTT. Amino acids: CASRGTGPGTEAFF.

Remarks on this clonotype: A read error may explain this, as a much larger clone is one base away. V is TRBV5-1 and J is TRBJ2-1, with a possible D match to TRBD1 (6 bases). CDR3 size: 17 residues. CDR1 SGHRS and CDR2 YFSETQ come from the germline V gene. The V end was cut by 0 bases, the J end by 0 bases, with 13 bases between. CDR3 residues: CASSLASGGSSYNEQFF. The CDR3 DNA sequence: TGCGCCAGCAGCTTGGCCTCTGGGGGCAGCTCCTACAATGAGCAGTTCTTC.

The V gene is TRBV4-3, the J gene TRBJ2-1; perhaps D is TRBD1 or TRBD2 (5 bases each). The CDR3 is made up of 16 amino acids. Germline V gene lookup returns CDR1 LGHNA and CDR2 YSLEER. Trimming cost V 2 bases and J 4 bases, with 15 bases left between them. The CDR3, as DNA: TGCGCCAGCAGCCAAACTGGGACCTCACTTTACAATGAGCAGTTCTTC. This codes for CASSQTGTSLYNEQFF.

The table lists this clonotype with a few counts. This may come from a read error, since a much larger clone is one base off. This sequence joins TRBV29-1 and TRBJ2-5, with 9 bases aligning to TRBD1. The germline V gene has CDR1 SQVTM and CDR2 ANQGSEA. J gave up 4 bases and V 0 bases, and 3 bases lay outside the gene matches. There are 14 residues in the CDR3. CDR3 amino acids: CSVEDETGGETQYF. The CDR3 coding sequence is TGCAGCGTTGAAGATGAGACAGGGGGAGAGACCCAGTACTTC. Based on the CDR3 plus reference TRBV29-1 and TRBJ2-5, the full variable domain is SAVISQKPSRDICQRGTSLTIQCQVDSQVTMMFWYRQQPGQSLTLIATANQGSEATYESGFVIDKFPISRPNLTFSTLTVSNMSPEDSSIYLCSVEDETGGETQYFGPGTRLLVL.

This clonotype was counted ten times or more. The rearrangement links TRBV20-1 to TRBJ2-3; D possibly corresponds to TRBD2 (5 bases). CDR3 length: 14 residues. Trimming pared 5 bases from V and 3 bases from J, leaving 15 bases between. The germline gives CDR1 DFQATT, CDR2 SNEGSKA (reference sequence). The CDR3 nucleotides read TGCAGTGCTTCAACTCCTTCGGGGACAGATACGCAGTATTTT. This sequence encodes CSASTPSGTDTQYF.

The chain couples TRBV7-2 to TRBJ2-5; 8 bases fit TRBD1. The CDR3 runs 13 residues. J lost 5 bases, V lost 6 bases, and 5 bases had no gene match. CDR1 and CDR2 from the germline V gene are SGHTA and FQGNSA. The CDR3 DNA follows: TGTGCCAGCAGATGGACAGGGCCGGAGACCCAGTACTTC. This codes for CASRWTGPETQYF.

The V gene is TRBV29-1, the J gene TRBJ2-5; D is unresolved. The J call is doubtful: the DNA matches TRBJ2-1 better. The CDR3 contains 11 residues. Germline loops: CDR1 SQVTM, CDR2 ANQGSEA. CDR3: CSVGGEETQFF. The CDR3 DNA sequence: TGCAGCGTTGGTGGGGAAGAGACCCAGTTCTTC.

The table lists this clonotype with many counts. The CDR3 bases are TGCGCCAGCAGCGGCGACAGGGGCTACAATGAGCAGTTCTTC. Amino acids: CASSGDRGYNEQFF. The V call is TRBV5-1, the J call TRBJ2-1; 8 bases fit TRBD1. Germline V gives CDR1 SGHRS, CDR2 YFSETQ. V trimming: 4 bases; J trimming: 3 bases; junction bases outside the gene matches: 3. The CDR3 contains 14 residues.

This clonotype was detected many times. V is TRBV10-1 and J is TRBJ2-3, with 7 bases fitting TRBD1. The CDR3 is 14 amino acids. Germline V gives CDR1 WNHNN, CDR2 SYGVQD (reference sequence). V shed 5 bases, J shed 4 bases, and the junction held 6 bases outside the gene matches. CDR3 nucleotide sequence: TGCGCCAGCAGTCGGGCAGGGGGTGCAGATACGCAGTATTTT. Protein product: CASSRAGGADTQYF.

J is TRBJ1-5 and V is TRBV2; perhaps TRBD1 as D (5 bases). The CDR3 has 13 amino acids. With 7 bases removed from V and 1 base from J, the gap between germline ends came to 8 bases. Germline CDR1 SNHLY, CDR2 FYNNEI. The CDR3 reads CASTEGSNQPQHF. DNA of the CDR3: TGTGCCAGCACTGAGGGGAGCAATCAGCCCCAGCATTTT.

This chain links TRBV20-1 with TRBJ2-1; 7 bases line up with TRBD2. This CDR3 region has 15 residues. Germline assignment: CDR1 DFQATT and CDR2 SNEGSKA (reference sequence). The trim removed 5 bases at V and 8 bases at J, leaving 15 bases unmatched. DNA of the CDR3: TGCAGTGCTCCGCGGACTGGCGGGAGTTCGGATGAGCAGTTCTTC. It codes for CSAPRTGGSSDEQFF.

This clonotype was detected a few times. The V call is TRBV25-1, the J call TRBJ1-1; D may be TRBD1 (6 bases). Germline V gene sequence: CDR1 MGHDK, CDR2 SYGVNS. V lost 1 base to trimming and J lost 4 bases, with 13 bases between them. This CDR3 is 15 amino acids long. The CDR3 sequence is CASSESVRGTTEAFF. CDR3 in DNA: TGTGCCAGCAGTGAATCAGTAAGGGGGACCACTGAAGCTTTCTTT.

Of note for this clonotype: A much larger clone lies one base from this, so it may be a read error. This chain uses TRBV5-6 with TRBJ2-1; weak D call: TRBD2 (6 bases). Trimming removed 5 bases from V and 5 bases from J, with 17 bases in between. The CDR3 length is 15 residues. Germline loops: CDR1 SGHDT, CDR2 YYEEEE. This CDR3 reads CASRPWDSFHNEQFF. CDR3 nucleotides: TGTGCCAGCAGGCCCTGGGACTCCTTCCACAATGAGCAGTTCTTC.

J is TRBJ2-7 and V is TRBV29-1; D is uncertain. The CDR3 totals 12 residues. Germline CDR1 SQVTM, CDR2 ANQGSEA. V lost 1 base, J lost 5 bases, and 9 bases lay in between. The CDR3 DNA follows: TGCAGCGTTGAAGGCCTGGCAGACGAGCAGTACTTC. This sequence encodes CSVEGLADEQYF.

This clonotype has ten or more counts. This rearrangement joins TRBV15 to TRBJ1-5; D is unclear. The V end was cut by 0 bases, the J end by 7 bases, with 16 bases between. This CDR3 comprises 16 residues. Germline values: CDR1 LNHNV, CDR2 YYDKDF (reference sequence). Here the CDR3 DNA reads TGTGCCACCAGCAGAGATTCGATCCTGAGGTGGCAGCCCCAGCATTTT. The encoded protein is CATSRDSILRWQPQHF.

The chain employs TRBV27 and TRBJ2-6; tentative D call: TRBD1 (6 bases). The CDR3 is 19 residues long. CDR1 is MNHEY, CDR2 SMNVEV, per germline (reference sequence). V was shortened by 6 bases and J by 0 bases, with 21 bases between the two germline ends. This CDR3 is CASSPAIGQLFSGANVLTF. The CDR3 region has the DNA TGTGCCAGCAGCCCCGCCATCGGACAGCTCTTCTCTGGGGCCAACGTCCTGACTTTC.

A few counts support this clonotype. A much larger clonotype is one base distant, so this may be a read error. The chain uses TRBV9 and TRBJ2-1; the match to TRBD2 covers 8 bases. The J call may not be correct, given that the DNA end is closer to TRBJ2-7. Germline assignment: CDR1 SGDLS and CDR2 YYNGEE. This CDR3 is built from 15 residues. The CDR3 sequence is CASSGREGGYNEQYF. CDR3 coding DNA: TGTGCCAGCAGCGGCCGGGAGGGAGGATACAATGAGCAGTACTTC.

For this clonotype: A read error may be the cause here, since a much bigger clone is one base away. The CDR3 bases are TGTGCCAGCTACGCGCCCCCTGTCCAGACCCAGTACTTC. Its translation is CASYAPPVQTQYF. This chain connects TRBV6-2 or TRBV6-3 to TRBJ2-7; D remains unclear. TRBJ2-5 matches the DNA end more closely, so the J call is doubtful. Germline V CDR1 and CDR2: MNHEY, SVGEGT. This CDR3 has 13 amino acids.

The rearrangement links TRBV4-1 to TRBJ2-5; perhaps TRBD1 as D (5 bases). The CDR3 extends over 16 amino acids. Trimming shortened V by 2 bases and J by 2 bases, and 15 bases separated the two germline ends. Germline V gene lookup returns CDR1 MGHRA and CDR2 YSYEKL. CDR3: CASSQWPPKGQETQYF. CDR3 coding DNA: TGCGCCAGCAGCCAATGGCCACCTAAGGGGCAAGAGACCCAGTACTTC.

This clonotype was counted a single time. The J gene is TRBJ2-3, the V gene TRBV9; D unclear. This CDR3 contains 16 residues. Germline values: CDR1 SGDLS, CDR2 YYNGEE. Between the trimmed V and J ends, which lost 0 bases and 1 base, there was a span of 12 bases. For the CDR3, the DNA is TGTGCCAGCAGCGTAGATCCAGGAAGGGGCACAGATACGCAGTATTTT. Translated, it gives CASSVDPGRGTDTQYF.

Note on this clonotype: A clone one base away is much larger, so this may be a read error. The rearrangement joins TRBV6-6 to TRBJ2-1, with 7 nucleotides matching TRBD2. The end of the DNA fits TRBJ2-7 better, so the J call may be wrong. Germline values: CDR1 MNHNY, CDR2 SVGAGI (reference sequence). This CDR3 region has 12 residues. The CDR3 loop is CATRESYNEQYF. CDR3 bases: TGTGCCACGCGGGAGTCCTACAATGAGCAGTACTTC.

This clonotype was recorded many times. The chain joins TRBV6-2 or TRBV6-3 to TRBJ1-6; no firm D call. The CDR3 runs to 14 residues. In germline, CDR1 is MNHEY, CDR2 SVGEGT. The germline V and J ends were trimmed by 2 bases and 7 bases, with 9 bases remaining between them. CDR3 DNA sequence: TGTGCCAGCAGTTACCAGGCGGGGAATTCACCCCTCCACTTT. This gives the protein CASSYQAGNSPLHF.

On this clonotype itself: With a much larger clone just one base away, this may be a read error. This chain joins TRBV3-1 and TRBJ1-2; the D gene is possibly TRBD1 (6 bases). The CDR3 runs to 16 residues. CDR1 and CDR2 from the germline V gene are LGHDT and YNNKEL (reference sequence). CDR3 in DNA: TGTGCCAGCAGCCAAGAACGCGGCAGGGGAATCTATGGCTGCACCTTC. This translates into CASSQERGRGIYGCTF.

The chain uses TRBV7-6 and TRBJ1-1, with D possibly matching TRBD1 (5 bases). Deletions cut 5 bases from V and 2 bases from J, with 12 bases between. This CDR3 is built from 14 residues. Germline V CDR1 and CDR2: SGHVS, FNYEAQ. The CDR3 nucleotides read TGTGCCAGCAGCGTACGGGACTCCAACACTGAAGCTTTCTTT. This gives the protein CASSVRDSNTEAFF.

This chain uses TRBV7-2 with TRBJ2-4, with 7 bases lining up with TRBD1. CDR1 is SGHTA, CDR2 FQGNSA, per germline. Trimming cost V 0 bases and J 0 bases; bases outside gene matches: 8. The CDR3 is 18 residues long. The CDR3 sequence is CASSLAPPGQRAKNIQYF. As DNA, the CDR3 is TGTGCCAGCAGCTTAGCCCCCCCGGGACAGAGAGCCAAAAACATTCAGTACTTC.

Details on this clonotype: A much larger clone is a single base away; this may be a read error. V usage is TRBV20-1 and J usage is TRBJ2-1; perhaps TRBD2 as D (5 bases). The CDR3 contains 14 residues. The V end was cut by 1 base, the J end by 9 bases, with 16 bases between. Germline CDR1 reads DFQATT; CDR2 reads SNEGSKA (reference sequence). The CDR3 bases are TGCAGTGCTAGAGGGACCCGGACGGGAACTGAGCAGTTCTTC. Amino acid sequence: CSARGTRTGTEQFF.

This clonotype was recorded at least ten times. The rearrangement joins TRBV20-1 to TRBJ2-3; D is ambiguous. Per the germline V gene, CDR1 is DFQATT and CDR2 is SNEGSKA (reference sequence). V was shortened by 2 bases and J by 5 bases, with 8 bases between the two germline ends. This CDR3 is built from 12 residues. The CDR3 sequence is CSARLIGDTQYF. The CDR3 region has the DNA TGCAGTGCTAGACTTATTGGAGATACGCAGTATTTT.